This paragraph covers one TCR beta chain sequence. This sample is part of a study of blood T cell repertoires in COVID-19. Turning to the study itself: The United States, Italy and Spain provided the acute and convalescent COVID-19 samples.

Sequenced by immunoSEQ multiplex PCR; TCRdb stores in-frame clones only, minus some. The table has about 92,000 clones, around 88% seen once. The germline V gene encodes CDR1 SGHKS and CDR2 YYEKEE (reference sequence). This CDR3 is built from 15 residues. The V end was cut by 0 bases, the J end by 7 bases, with 11 bases between. The TCR comes from a woman aged 55 to 70 with COVID-19, enrolled during active disease. The chain has TRBV5-5 and TRBJ1-6; D not resolved. The sequenced material came from peripheral blood. The CDR3 loop is CASSLAGANNSPLHF. The CDR3 coding sequence is TGTGCCAGCAGCTTGGCCGGTGCGAACAATTCACCCCTCCACTTT.